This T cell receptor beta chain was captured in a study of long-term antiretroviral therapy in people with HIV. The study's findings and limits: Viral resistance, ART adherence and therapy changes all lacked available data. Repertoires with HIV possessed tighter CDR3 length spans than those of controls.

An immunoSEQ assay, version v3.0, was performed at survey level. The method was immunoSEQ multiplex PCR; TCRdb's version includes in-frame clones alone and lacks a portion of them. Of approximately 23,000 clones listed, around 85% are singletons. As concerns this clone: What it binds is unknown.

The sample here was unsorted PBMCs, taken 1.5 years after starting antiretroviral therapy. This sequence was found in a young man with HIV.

The CDR3 here is CASSLARGRVETQYF. The CDR3 DNA reads as TGTGCCAGCAGCTTAGCTAGGGGGAGGGTAGAGACCCAGTACTTC. The J gene is TRBJ2-5, the V gene TRBV7-8, with a tentative D call TRBD2 (7 bases). Trimming cost V 0 bases and J 4 bases, with 12 bases left between them. The germline V gene encodes CDR1 SGHVS and CDR2 FQNEAQ. CDR3 size: 15 residues.